This TCR beta chain emerged from a study of Tregs in tolerant kidney transplant recipients. Using immunoSEQ multiplex PCR, the repertoire was profiled, and TCRdb retains in-frame clones only, with some absent. The table has tens of thousands of clones, roughly 98% seen once. V was cut by 10 bases and J by 6 bases, with 4 bases left in between. Germline V gene data show CDR1 as MNHNS and CDR2 as SASEGT. This CDR3 comprises 10 residues. The genes are TRBV6-1 and TRBJ1-6, with D hard to call. The receptor's source is a human donor who received a combined kidney and bone marrow transplant. The sample here was CD4+ T cells from blood, taken before the transplant. Here the CDR3 DNA reads TGTGCCACTAGTAATTCACCCCTCCACTTT. It yields the protein CATSNSPLHF.